This TCR beta chain was recorded in a study of T-cell reconstitution after alpha-beta-depleted transplantation in children. TCRbeta library construction was performed incorporating unique molecular identifiers. TCRdb used MiXCR to reprocess the PCR reads, holding one entry per CDR3 protein. The table has 350,000 to 400,000 distinct CDR3 sequences, about a fifth seen once. The CDR3 consists of 13 residues. Per the germline V gene, CDR1 is SQVTM and CDR2 is ANQGSEA. The trim removed 7 bases at V and 6 bases at J, leaving 7 bases unmatched. This clonotype showed up many times. The TCR originated in a human donor who donated a stem cell graft to a child with acute myeloid leukemia. Sequencing used PBMCs from the stem cell graft donor, obtained from the stem cell graft. The V gene is TRBV29-1, the J gene TRBJ2-3; 10 bases align to TRBD1. The CDR3 loop reads CSESGTGADTQYF. CDR3 coding DNA: TGCAGCGAATCCGGGACAGGGGCCGATACGCAGTATTTT.